The 3 T cell receptor beta chains in this list originate from one sample, sequenced in a study of blood T cell repertoires in COVID-19. Repertoires were generated with immunoSEQ multiplex PCR, while TCRdb's copy carries only in-frame clones and drops some. The data contain tens of thousands of clones, around 80% of them singletons. The sequencing sample was made of peripheral blood. The receptors shown here come from an elderly woman with acute or convalescent COVID-19.

V is TRBV5-6 and J is TRBJ2-7; possible D gene TRBD1, 6 bases. The germline V and J ends were trimmed by 6 bases and 3 bases, with 16 bases remaining between them. This CDR3 has 14 residues. Germline V gives CDR1 SGHDT, CDR2 YYEEEE. In DNA, the CDR3 is TGTGCCAGCAAAAACAGGGTAATTATCTACGAGCAGTACTTC. Encoded protein: CASKNRVIIYEQYF.

The chain uses TRBV14 and TRBJ2-5, with 7 bases that match TRBD1. The V gene's germline CDR1 is SGHDN and CDR2 FVKESK. The CDR3 loop spans 13 amino acids. Trimming at V came to 4 bases and at J to 4 bases, leaving 3 bases not matched to a gene. Here the CDR3 DNA reads TGTGCCAGCAGCCGTGACAGGGTAGAGACCCAGTACTTC. Translating it yields CASSRDRVETQYF.

This chain connects TRBV13 to TRBJ1-6, with 7 bases identical to TRBD1. Unmatched junction bases numbered 9, after V lost 6 bases and J lost 4 bases. Germline CDR1 is PRHDT and CDR2 is FYEKMQ (reference sequence). The CDR3 sequence is 16 residues long. CDR3 nucleotides: TGTGCCAGCAGTACTAGACAGGGACAATATAATTCACCCCTCCACTTT. Residues: CASSTRQGQYNSPLHF.